The 29 T cell receptor beta chains below all came from one sample that was sequenced in a study of T cell responses to AZD1222 COVID-19 vaccine. Sequenced by immunoSEQ multiplex PCR; TCRdb stores in-frame clones only, minus some. Of about 100,000 clones listed, 87% are singletons. Sample: peripheral blood, taken on day 0 of MenACWY control vaccination. These TCRs come from an adult in good health.

This rearrangement joins TRBV4-1 to TRBJ2-1; 11 bases agree with TRBD1. This CDR3 region has 18 residues. V was pared by 4 bases and J by 8 bases, with 16 bases of the junction left unmatched. Germline V CDR1 and CDR2: MGHRA, YSYEKL. CDR3 residues: CASSRKPGPGQGEDEQFF. The CDR3 bases are TGCGCCAGCAGCCGGAAACCGGGACCGGGACAGGGGGAAGATGAGCAGTTCTTC.

The rearrangement uses TRBV10-3 and TRBJ1-1; D might be TRBD1 (6 bases). The CDR3 length is 13 residues. From germline, CDR1 is ENHRY and CDR2 SYGVKD. Trimming took 3 bases from V and 1 from J, leaving 6 bases between them. The CDR3 sequence: CAISEQGNTEAFF. Here the CDR3 DNA reads TGTGCCATCAGTGAACAGGGGAACACTGAAGCTTTCTTT.

The gene calls are TRBV11-3 and TRBJ2-7; weak D call: TRBD1 (6 bases). The CDR3 contains 14 residues. Germline values: CDR1 SGHNT, CDR2 YENEEA. V shed 3 bases and J shed 5 bases, with 14 bases lying between them. The CDR3 spells CASSFGAGVNEQYF. CDR3 in DNA: TGTGCCAGCAGCTTTGGAGCAGGGGTTAACGAGCAGTACTTC.

This clone has only one observation. This chain connects TRBV10-2 to TRBJ2-1; D perhaps matches TRBD2 (7 bases). The germline V gene encodes CDR1 WSHSY and CDR2 SAAADI. This CDR3 has 16 residues. Trimming cost V 7 bases and J 6 bases, with 22 bases left between them. The CDR3 nucleotides are TGCGCCAGCACCCTCCCTCCTAGCGGAGGGGGCAATGAGCAGTTCTTC. Its translation is CASTLPPSGGGNEQFF.

The chain joins TRBV30 to TRBJ2-7; D is perhaps TRBD2 (5 bases). CDR3 size: 14 residues. Between the trimmed V and J ends, which lost 2 bases and 6 bases, there was a span of 17 bases. Germline CDR1 is GTSNPN and CDR2 is SVGIG (reference sequence). The CDR3 protein is CAWSPRRSRGEQYF. The CDR3 region has the DNA TGTGCCTGGAGTCCCCGCAGGTCCCGGGGCGAGCAGTACTTC.

V and J are TRBV10-3 and TRBJ2-7, with 10 bases that match TRBD2. The CDR3 covers 15 residues. V shed 6 bases and J 5 bases; nucleotides not matched to a gene: 10. Germline V gives CDR1 ENHRY, CDR2 SYGVKD. DNA for the CDR3: TGTGCCATCAGGCTGACAGCGGGAGGGCCCCACGAGCAGTACTTC. It codes for CAIRLTAGGPHEQYF.

The chain combines TRBV11-2 with TRBJ1-1; maybe TRBD1 (5 bases). The CDR3 length is 15 residues. V shed 2 bases and J shed 4 bases, with 14 bases lying between them. Germline V CDR1 and CDR2: SGHAT, FQNNGV. The CDR3 here is CASSLTTATLTEAFF. CDR3 DNA: TGTGCCAGCAGCTTAACGACAGCTACGCTCACTGAAGCTTTCTTT.

The gene calls are TRBV2 and TRBJ1-2; D unclear. Per germline, CDR1 SNHLY and CDR2 FYNNEI. V was pared by 6 bases and J by 4 bases, with 12 bases between. This CDR3 region has 13 residues. The CDR3: CASSFLEAYGYTF. The CDR3 DNA reads as TGTGCCAGCAGCTTCCTCGAAGCCTATGGCTACACCTTC.

This chain links TRBV19 with TRBJ2-7; weak D call: TRBD1 (5 bases). V shed 1 base and J shed 3 bases, with 13 bases lying between them. CDR1 is LNHDA, CDR2 SQIVND, per germline (reference sequence). This CDR3 has 15 amino acids. The CDR3 here is CASSIAGQGLYEQYF. For the CDR3, the DNA is TGTGCCAGTAGTATAGCCGGGCAGGGCCTCTACGAGCAGTACTTC. Full variable domain (rest looked up from reference TRBV19 and TRBJ2-7): DGGITQSPKYLFRKEGQNVTLSCEQNLNHDAMYWYRQDPGQGLRLIYYSQIVNDFQKGDIAEGYSVSREKKESFPLTVTSAQKNPTAFYLCASSIAGQGLYEQYFGPGTRLTVT.

V gene TRBV12-5 combines with J gene TRBJ2-5; 10 nucleotides match TRBD2. With V trimmed by 0 bases and J by 4 bases, 14 bases remained unmatched. CDR3 length: 19 amino acids. Germline-derived CDR1 and CDR2 are LGHNT and FRNRAP. DNA of the CDR3: TGTGCTAGTGGTTTGGTAGCTAGCGGGAGAATTAAGGTAGGAGAGACCCAGTACTTC. This encodes CASGLVASGRIKVGETQYF. Filled out from reference TRBV12-5 and TRBJ2-5, the complete variable domain reads DARVTQTPRHKVTEMGQEVTMRCQPILGHNTVFWYRQTMMQGLELLAYFRNRAPLDDSGMPKDRFSAEMPDATLATLKIQPSEPRDSAVYFCASGLVASGRIKVGETQYFGPGTRLLVL.

The chain recombines TRBV3-1 (or the pseudogene TRBV3-2) with TRBJ1-2; 10 nucleotides align to TRBD1. Per germline, CDR1 LGHDT and CDR2 YNNKEL (reference sequence). V lost 5 bases and J lost 8; bases outside the gene matches: 11. The CDR3 length is 15 residues. In DNA form, the CDR3 reads TGTGCCAGCAGCTGGCCGGGACAGGGGAAGGAAGGCTACACCTTC. Amino acid sequence: CASSWPGQGKEGYTF.

This clone was seen just once. The gene calls are TRBV4-1 and TRBJ1-3; D gene ambiguous. CDR1 is MGHRA and CDR2 is YSYEKL in the germline V gene. The CDR3 loop spans 12 amino acids. Trimming took 4 bases from V and 4 from J, leaving 5 bases between them. As DNA, the CDR3 is TGCGCCAGCAGCCTTTGGGGAAACACCATATATTTT. As protein: CASSLWGNTIYF.

This chain uses TRBV6-5 with TRBJ1-4; D perhaps matches TRBD1 (5 bases). The V end was cut by 6 bases, the J end by 5 bases, with 13 bases between. There are 14 residues in the CDR3. Per germline, CDR1 MNHEY and CDR2 SVGAGI. The CDR3 spells CASRETASNEKLFF. The CDR3 DNA sequence: TGTGCCAGCAGAGAGACAGCATCGAATGAAAAACTGTTTTTT.

This clone was counted ten times or more. This chain joins TRBV13 and TRBJ2-5, with 10 bases lining up with TRBD2. The ends lost 1 base at V and 2 bases at J; junction bases unmatched: 7. Germline values: CDR1 PRHDT, CDR2 FYEKMQ (reference sequence). The CDR3 contains 17 residues. The CDR3 sequence is CASSLVGSGGIQETQYF. CDR3 nucleotide sequence: TGTGCCAGCAGCTTAGTGGGTAGCGGGGGGATTCAAGAGACCCAGTACTTC.

This sequence joins TRBV7-2 and TRBJ1-3; D remains ambiguous. The V end was cut by 1 base, the J end by 0 bases, with 10 bases between. Germline CDR1 SGHTA, CDR2 FQGNSA. CDR3 length equals 16 residues. In DNA form, the CDR3 reads TGTGCCAGCAGCTTAGGACCGTCTACCTCTGGAAACACCATATATTTT. Translating it yields CASSLGPSTSGNTIYF.

The chain links TRBV12-3 or TRBV12-4 to TRBJ2-7, with D possibly matching TRBD2 (6 bases). Trimming removed 1 base from V and 6 bases from J, with 10 bases in between. CDR3 size: 13 residues. The CDR3 protein is CASSLGQGGEQYF. The CDR3 nucleotides are TGTGCCAGCAGTTTAGGGCAGGGAGGCGAGCAGTACTTC.

The J gene is TRBJ2-2, the V gene TRBV5-1; possible D gene TRBD2, 6 bases. The V and J ends lost 1 base and 7 bases respectively, with 8 bases between them. The CDR3 is 13 amino acids. Germline values: CDR1 SGHRS, CDR2 YFSETQ. In DNA form, the CDR3 reads TGCGCCAGCAGCTTGACGGGGGACGGGGAGCTGTTTTTT. Translated: CASSLTGDGELFF. The entire variable domain, with the rest obtained from reference TRBV5-1 and TRBJ2-2, is as follows: KAGVTQTPRYLIKTRGQQVTLSCSPISGHRSVSWYQQTPGQGLQFLFEYFSETQRNKGNFPGRFSGRQFSNSRSEMNVSTLELGDSALYLCASSLTGDGELFFGEGSRLTVL.

Comment on this clone: The sample contains more than one DNA sequence encoding this CDR3. This chain links TRBV2 with TRBJ2-7; D call uncertain. V was cut by 6 bases and J by 2 bases, with 11 bases left in between. The CDR3 consists of 13 residues. Germline assignment: CDR1 SNHLY and CDR2 FYNNEI. The CDR3, as DNA: TGTGCCAGCAGCGTGACCGGGCCCTACGAGCAGTACTTC. It specifies CASSVTGPYEQYF.

The chain links TRBV7-9 to TRBJ1-1; D might be TRBD1 (5 bases). This CDR3 contains 13 residues. V lost 3 bases and J 2 bases, leaving 7 bases between the germline ends. Looked up from germline, CDR1 is SEHNR and CDR2 is FQNEAQ (reference sequence). CDR3 residues: CASSFQGNTEAFF. Written as DNA, the CDR3 is TGTGCCAGCAGCTTTCAGGGTAACACTGAAGCTTTCTTT.

The chain uses TRBV18 and TRBJ1-4; D not resolved. This CDR3 spans 15 amino acids. The germline V gene encodes CDR1 KGHSH and CDR2 LQKENI. V was shortened by 6 bases and J by 4 bases, with 15 bases between the two germline ends. CDR3: CASSSSPPRNEKLFF. The CDR3 DNA reads TGTGCCAGCTCCTCCTCGCCGCCACGTAATGAAAAACTGTTTTTT.

The V gene is TRBV6-2 or TRBV6-3, the J gene TRBJ2-5, with 7 positions matching TRBD1. This CDR3 spans 15 amino acids. Germline V lookup: CDR1 MNHEY, CDR2 SVGEGT. With 2 bases clipped from V and 7 bases from J, the junction kept 10 bases outside the gene matches. The CDR3 bases are TGTGCCAGCAGTTACACCCCAGGACAGGTCGGGACCCAGTACTTC. Translation gives CASSYTPGQVGTQYF.

The genes are TRBV5-8 and TRBJ2-1, with 11 bases identical to TRBD2. The CDR3 extends over 15 amino acids. V was pared by 4 bases and J by 7 bases, with 7 bases of the junction left unmatched. Germline CDR1 is SGHTS and CDR2 is YDEGEE. The DNA of the CDR3 is TGTGCCAGCAGCGCCGTAGCGGGGGGGCAGAATGAGCAGTTCTTC. It yields the protein CASSAVAGGQNEQFF.

The chain joins TRBV11-2 to TRBJ2-7, with D unclear. Germline V gene sequence: CDR1 SGHAT, CDR2 FQNNGV. Trimming stripped 1 base from V and 6 bases from J, with 10 bases between. The CDR3 totals 13 residues. The CDR3 nucleotides are TGTGCCAGCAGCTTAGGTTGGTCGGGCGAGCAGTACTTC. Protein product: CASSLGWSGEQYF.

This clone was counted once. V gene TRBV6-5 combines with J gene TRBJ2-7; D is possibly TRBD2 (5 bases). V lost 7 bases to trimming and J lost 1 base, with 17 bases between them. The CDR3 is made up of 15 amino acids. The germline CDR1 and CDR2 sequences are MNHEY and SVGAGI. CDR3 residues: CASTINPDCSYEQYF. The CDR3 nucleotides read TGTGCCAGCACTATAAACCCGGACTGTTCCTACGAGCAGTACTTC.

With regard to this clone: The junction departs from germline at one end; a sequencing error may be responsible. J is TRBJ2-6 and V is TRBV7-8; the match to TRBD1 covers 7 bases. Per the germline V gene, CDR1 is SGHVS and CDR2 is FQNEAQ. The CDR3 has 20 residues. In DNA, the CDR3 is TGTGCCAGCACCTTAGGATCGGCAGGGGGAAGCTTCTCTGGGGCCAACGTCCTGACTTTC. Protein product: CASTLGSAGGSFSGANVLTF.

V gene TRBV6-5 combines with J gene TRBJ1-2; 8 nucleotides agree with TRBD1. V was clipped by 5 bases and J by 3 bases; unmatched bases: 5. CDR3 length: 14 amino acids. CDR1 and CDR2 (germline): MNHEY, SVGAGI. CDR3: CASSTTDRDYGYTF. CDR3 nucleotide sequence: TGTGCCAGCAGTACCACGGACAGGGACTATGGCTACACCTTC.

The chain links TRBV7-2 to TRBJ2-7; 8 bases fit TRBD2. The V segment lost 4 bases and the J segment 0 bases; nucleotides outside the gene matches: 14. Germline values: CDR1 SGHTA, CDR2 FQGNSA. This CDR3 has 18 residues. The CDR3: CASSSPIWGGRSSYEQYF. The CDR3 DNA reads TGTGCCAGCAGCTCACCGATTTGGGGCGGGAGGAGCTCCTACGAGCAGTACTTC.

V gene TRBV7-9 combines with J gene TRBJ1-3; no clear D gene. Between the trimmed V and J ends, which lost 5 bases and 0 bases, there was a span of 11 bases. CDR3 length: 15 amino acids. Germline loops: CDR1 SEHNR, CDR2 FQNEAQ (reference sequence). As DNA, the CDR3 is TGTGCCAGCAGCCGGCAGACGAGCTCTGGAAACACCATATATTTT. It encodes CASSRQTSSGNTIYF. Full variable domain (remainder filled in from reference TRBV7-9 and TRBJ1-3): DTGVSQNPRHKITKRGQNVTFRCDPISEHNRLYWYRQTLGQGPEFLTYFQNEAQLEKSRLLSDRFSAERPKGSFSTLEIQRTEQGDSAMYLCASSRQTSSGNTIYFGEGSWLTVV.

The rearrangement uses TRBV9 and TRBJ1-3; D perhaps matches TRBD1 (5 bases). With 3 bases removed from V and 5 bases from J, the gap between germline ends came to 9 bases. CDR1 SGDLS and CDR2 YYNGEE come from the germline V gene. CDR3 length: 13 amino acids. CDR3 residues: CASSERGRNTIYF. The CDR3 nucleotides read TGTGCCAGCAGCGAGAGGGGAAGAAACACCATATATTTT. Using reference TRBV9 and TRBJ1-3 for the parts outside the CDR3, the full variable domain is DSGVTQTPKHLITATGQRVTLRCSPRSGDLSVYWYQQSLDQGLQFLIQYYNGEERAKGNILERFSAQQFPDLHSELNLSSLELGDSALYFCASSERGRNTIYFGEGSWLTVV.